Presented here are 31 T cell receptor beta chains from one specimen sequenced in a study of blood T cell repertoires in COVID-19. Sequenced by immunoSEQ multiplex PCR; TCRdb stores in-frame clones only, minus some. Of about 230,000 clones listed, around 90% are singletons. Specimen: PBMCs or T cells enriched from blood (not recorded which). These receptors originate from a woman aged 25 to 45 who had been exposed to COVID-19.

The chain has TRBV27 and TRBJ1-1, with 7 positions matching TRBD1. This CDR3 spans 13 amino acids. Germline V CDR1 and CDR2: MNHEY, SMNVEV (reference sequence). The junction had 0 bases not matched to a gene; V was cut back by 5 bases and J by 0 bases. This CDR3 is CASSGTVNTEAFF. The CDR3 DNA reads as TGTGCCAGCAGTGGGACAGTGAACACTGAAGCTTTCTTT.

The chain carries TRBV9 and TRBJ2-2, with D possibly matching TRBD1 (7 bases). Trimming removed 0 bases from V and 0 bases from J, with 30 bases in between. This CDR3 is 23 amino acids long. Germline V lookup: CDR1 SGDLS, CDR2 YYNGEE. CDR3 bases: TGTGCCAGCAGCGTAGGATGGAAATTGCGGGGACAGATGCTTGAAGCGAACACCGGGGAGCTGTTTTTT. Amino acids: CASSVGWKLRGQMLEANTGELFF.

The rearrangement uses TRBV10-3 and TRBJ2-7, with 7 bases fitting TRBD2. The ends lost 2 bases at V and 0 bases at J; junction bases unmatched: 4. This CDR3 has 15 residues. Per the germline V gene, CDR1 is ENHRY and CDR2 is SYGVKD. The CDR3 DNA reads TGTGCCATCAGTGAGGATCGGGGGGTCTCCTACGAGCAGTACTTC. This codes for CAISEDRGVSYEQYF.

The chain uses TRBV2 and TRBJ2-1; D is perhaps TRBD2 (5 bases). CDR1 and CDR2 from the germline V gene are SNHLY and FYNNEI. The length of the CDR3 is 19 residues. The V gene lost 8 bases and the J gene lost 3 bases, with 29 bases spanning the gap. CDR3 DNA sequence: TGTGCCAGCGGTTTGGTTGGGCTAGCTCCAGCTTCTCGCTACAATGAGCAGTTCTTC. Its translation is CASGLVGLAPASRYNEQFF. Full variable domain (missing parts from reference TRBV2 and TRBJ2-1): EPEVTQTPSHQVTQMGQEVILRCVPISNHLYFYWYRQILGQKVEFLVSFYNNEISEKSEIFDDQFSVERPDGSNFTLKIRSTKLEDSAMYFCASGLVGLAPASRYNEQFFGPGTRLTVL.

This clone turned up a few times. The rearrangement joins TRBV5-1 to TRBJ1-1; D uncertain. Germline V gene lookup returns CDR1 SGHRS and CDR2 YFSETQ. V lost 5 bases to trimming and J lost 3 bases, with 14 bases between them. The CDR3 sequence is 14 residues long. The CDR3 protein is CASSSGNRYTEAFF. CDR3 bases: TGCGCCAGCAGTAGCGGGAATCGGTACACTGAAGCTTTCTTT.

The chain employs TRBV29-1 and TRBJ1-2; TRBD1 matches at 8 bases. The junction had 15 bases not matched to a gene; V was cut back by 7 bases and J by 5 bases. CDR1 and CDR2 (germline): SQVTM, ANQGSEA. The CDR3 totals 15 residues. CDR3: CSAGYADRVPYGYTF. The CDR3, as DNA: TGCAGCGCTGGGTATGCGGACAGGGTCCCTTATGGCTACACCTTC.

The chain couples TRBV30 to TRBJ1-2; D gene uncertain. Germline loops: CDR1 GTSNPN, CDR2 SVGIG (reference sequence). This CDR3 has 13 residues. Trimming left V 4 bases short and J 4 bases short, with 13 bases between. CDR3 sequence (DNA): TGTGCCTGGATGTCGGGTGCCGGCTATGGCTACACCTTC. As protein: CAWMSGAGYGYTF.

This clone has a single count. In DNA, the CDR3 is TGTGCCAGCAGCTTCAGGGGGGCACTTACTACCCCGAATGAAAAACTGTTTTTT. It translates to CASSFRGALTTPNEKLFF. J is TRBJ1-4 and V is TRBV5-6, with 7 bases fitting TRBD1. The germline CDR1 and CDR2 sequences are SGHDT and YYEEEE. The CDR3 is 18 amino acids. The junction had 15 bases not matched to a gene; V was cut back by 2 bases and J by 5 bases.

This clone was counted between two and nine times. J is TRBJ2-2 and V is TRBV6-4, with 7 bases that match TRBD2. The CDR3 runs to 14 residues. The V gene's germline CDR1 is MRHNA and CDR2 SNTAGT. Trimming at V came to 4 bases and at J to 4 bases, leaving 3 bases not matched to a gene. CDR3 DNA sequence: TGTGCCAGCAGTGTCTCGGGGGGCACCGGGGAGCTGTTTTTT. This translates into CASSVSGGTGELFF.

The rearrangement links TRBV10-3 to TRBJ2-7; D is possibly TRBD2 (5 bases). Germline V CDR1 and CDR2: ENHRY, SYGVKD. V was shortened by 3 bases and J by 6 bases, with 18 bases between the two germline ends. The CDR3 is made up of 15 amino acids. The CDR3 loop reads CAISEGGRVVVEQYF. CDR3 bases: TGTGCCATCAGTGAAGGAGGTAGGGTAGTGGTCGAGCAGTACTTC.

The rearrangement links TRBV4-1 to TRBJ1-3; D gene ambiguous. The V end was cut by 2 bases, the J end by 2 bases, with 7 bases between. The germline gives CDR1 MGHRA, CDR2 YSYEKL. The length of the CDR3 is 14 residues. The CDR3 DNA reads as TGCGCCAGCAGCCAACCCAGGACTGGAAACACCATATATTTT. Protein: CASSQPRTGNTIYF.

The chain employs TRBV3-1 (or the pseudogene TRBV3-2) and TRBJ1-3; tentative D call: TRBD1 (6 bases). V lost 4 bases and J lost 5, with 9 bases in between. The CDR3 length is 13 residues. Germline V gives CDR1 LGHDT, CDR2 YNNKEL (reference sequence). In DNA form, the CDR3 reads TGTGCCAGCAGCCTCAGGGGAAGAAACACCATATATTTT. Translation: CASSLRGRNTIYF.

The gene calls are TRBV5-4 and TRBJ2-1; D is uncertain. Germline lookup yields CDR1 SGHNT and CDR2 YYREEE (reference sequence). The CDR3 contains 13 residues. The ends were cut back, 7 bases at V and 4 bases at J, with 12 bases in the middle. The CDR3 sequence: CASSSTSYNEQFF. The CDR3 DNA reads as TGTGCCAGCTCGTCGACTTCTTACAATGAGCAGTTCTTC.

This chain connects TRBV20-1 to TRBJ2-5; D gene uncertain. Trimming shortened V by 6 bases and J by 2 bases, and 4 bases separated the two germline ends. The CDR3 is 10 residues long. Germline CDR1 DFQATT, CDR2 SNEGSKA (reference sequence). The CDR3 region has the DNA TGCAGTGCGCGTCAAGAGACCCAGTACTTC. This translates into CSARQETQYF.

The chain employs TRBV27 and TRBJ2-2; 10 bases line up with TRBD2. Germline CDR1 and CDR2: MNHEY and SMNVEV (reference sequence). V shed 2 bases, J shed 6 bases, and the junction held 3 bases outside the gene matches. The CDR3 spans 15 residues. This CDR3 is CASSLGLAGAGELFF. CDR3 nucleotides: TGTGCCAGCAGTTTAGGCCTAGCGGGAGCCGGGGAGCTGTTTTTT.

The chain joins TRBV30 to TRBJ1-6, with 8 bases fitting TRBD1. In germline, CDR1 is GTSNPN, CDR2 SVGIG (reference sequence). This CDR3 region has 14 residues. V lost 0 bases to trimming and J lost 10 bases; unmatched junction nucleotides: 5. The CDR3 bases are TGTGCCTGGAGTGTACAGGGGGGGTGGTCACCCCTCCACTTT. Residues: CAWSVQGGWSPLHF.

The chain links TRBV5-5 to TRBJ2-3; D might be TRBD2 (6 bases). Per the germline V gene, CDR1 is SGHKS and CDR2 is YYEKEE (reference sequence). Trimming removed 0 bases from V and 6 bases from J, with 8 bases in between. The CDR3 sequence is 13 residues long. Here the CDR3 DNA reads TGTGCCAGCAGCTTGGCGGGAGAGGATACGCAGTATTTT. It translates to CASSLAGEDTQYF.

This CDR3 reads CASSLGRVISSYEQYF. The CDR3 nucleotides read TGTGCCAGCAGCTTGGGCAGGGTAATTTCCTCCTACGAGCAGTACTTC. The chain employs TRBV13 and TRBJ2-7; tentative D call: TRBD1 (5 bases). Germline lookup yields CDR1 PRHDT and CDR2 FYEKMQ (reference sequence). The CDR3 length is 16 residues. Trimming shortened V by 3 bases and J by 0 bases, and 15 bases separated the two germline ends.

The J gene is TRBJ1-2, the V gene TRBV3-1 (or the pseudogene TRBV3-2); D not certain. The CDR3 spans 14 residues. Trimming took off 1 base at V and 4 bases at J, with 10 bases between the two ends. Germline V gene sequence: CDR1 LGHDT, CDR2 YNNKEL (reference sequence). In DNA form, the CDR3 reads TGTGCCAGCAGCCAAGGTGGGAGTAGCTATGGCTACACCTTC. Protein sequence: CASSQGGSSYGYTF.

This chain links TRBV10-3 with TRBJ2-7, with 7 positions matching TRBD2. CDR1 is ENHRY and CDR2 is SYGVKD in the germline V gene. Unmatched junction bases numbered 6, after V lost 1 base and J lost 6 bases. This CDR3 is built from 14 residues. CDR3 nucleotides: TGTGCCATCAGTGAGTTTGGCGGGAGAACCGAGCAGTACTTC. This encodes CAISEFGGRTEQYF.

The chain couples TRBV28 to TRBJ1-2, with D uncertain. CDR1 is MDHEN and CDR2 is SYDVKM in the germline V gene. The CDR3 has 15 amino acids. V was pared by 5 bases and J by 4 bases, with 17 bases between. Here the CDR3 reads CASSRLGTIFYGYTF. The CDR3, as DNA: TGTGCCAGCAGTCGCCTGGGCACAATTTTCTATGGCTACACCTTC.

V usage is TRBV19 and J usage is TRBJ2-6, with no clear D. The V end was cut by 1 base, the J end by 0 bases, with 4 bases between. Germline values: CDR1 LNHDA, CDR2 SQIVND (reference sequence). The CDR3 totals 15 residues. CDR3 coding DNA: TGTGCCAGTAGTATAGGACACTCTGGGGCCAACGTCCTGACTTTC. Translated: CASSIGHSGANVLTF.

This sequence joins TRBV9 and TRBJ2-1, with a possible D match to TRBD1 (5 bases). V lost 3 bases and J 6 bases, leaving 19 bases between the germline ends. Germline CDR1 SGDLS, CDR2 YYNGEE. CDR3 length equals 16 residues. CDR3 coding DNA: TGTGCCAGCAGCGCACAAGGGGTCCGTGCGATCAATGAGCAGTTCTTC. The encoded protein is CASSAQGVRAINEQFF.

This chain connects TRBV6-4 to TRBJ2-1; 14 bases line up with TRBD2. The CDR3 covers 15 residues. The V and J ends lost 6 bases and 8 bases, in that order; junction bases with no gene match: 6. Looked up from germline, CDR1 is MRHNA and CDR2 is SNTAGT. Here the CDR3 DNA reads TGTGCCAGCAGCCCGACTAGCGGGAGGGCCTATGAGCAGTTCTTC. Protein sequence: CASSPTSGRAYEQFF.

This clone appeared once. The chain links TRBV30 to TRBJ2-1, with D maybe TRBD2 (5 bases). The CDR3 has 13 residues. Looked up from germline, CDR1 is GTSNPN and CDR2 is SVGIG (reference sequence). V dropped 0 bases and J dropped 6 bases, with 9 bases sitting between them. The CDR3 nucleotides are TGTGCCTGGAGTGTCCCCGGGGTCAATGAGCAGTTCTTC. Protein sequence: CAWSVPGVNEQFF.

V usage is TRBV30 and J usage is TRBJ2-3, with TRBD2 identical over 9 bases. The J segment lost 3 bases and the V segment lost 0 bases, leaving 7 bases of the junction unmatched. CDR3 length equals 16 residues. The germline gives CDR1 GTSNPN, CDR2 SVGIG (reference sequence). The CDR3 loop is CAWSVGVAGETDTQYF. CDR3 coding DNA: TGTGCCTGGAGTGTAGGGGTAGCGGGAGAAACAGATACGCAGTATTTT.

The chain has TRBV2 and TRBJ2-4, with 12 positions matching TRBD1. J gave up 3 bases and V 5 bases, and 8 bases lay outside the gene matches. The CDR3 is made up of 17 amino acids. Germline CDR1 reads SNHLY; CDR2 reads FYNNEI. CDR3 DNA: TGTGCCAGCAGTACCGGGACAGGGGGCAAGGGCAAAAACATTCAGTACTTC. Protein: CASSTGTGGKGKNIQYF.

The chain carries TRBV7-9 and TRBJ1-5; no clear D gene. V gave up 5 bases and J gave up 0 bases, with 5 bases separating them. Germline values: CDR1 SEHNR, CDR2 FQNEAQ (reference sequence). This CDR3 region has 13 residues. The CDR3 spells CASSPLSNQPQHF. CDR3 sequence (DNA): TGTGCCAGCAGCCCCCTTAGCAATCAGCCCCAGCATTTT.

This clone was observed a single time. The V gene is TRBV21-1, the J gene TRBJ1-6. TRBV21-1 is noted as a pseudogene. This CDR3 is built from 16 residues. The CDR3 DNA follows: TGTGCCAGCAGCACCTTGAGAGGCCAGTATAATTCACCCCTCCACTTT. Translation: CASSTLRGQYNSPLHF.

V and J are TRBV28 and TRBJ2-5; TRBD1 aligns across 7 bases. Germline trimming cut 6 bases from V and 4 bases from J; bases unmatched to any gene: 11. Germline assignment: CDR1 MDHEN and CDR2 SYDVKM. CDR3 length equals 15 residues. Here the CDR3 reads CASSVQGTPRETQYF. CDR3 nucleotide sequence: TGTGCCAGCAGCGTACAGGGGACCCCCCGAGAGACCCAGTACTTC. Drawing the rest from reference TRBV28 and TRBJ2-5, the complete variable domain is DVKVTQSSRYLVKRTGEKVFLECVQDMDHENMFWYRQDPGLGLRLIYFSYDVKMKEKGDIPEGYSVSREKKERFSLILESASTNQTSMYLCASSVQGTPRETQYFGPGTRLLVL.

The chain has TRBV5-4 and TRBJ2-3, with 10 bases fitting TRBD2. The CDR3 extends over 16 amino acids. CDR1 is SGHNT, CDR2 YYREEE, per germline (reference sequence). V was pared by 4 bases and J by 0 bases, with 5 bases of the junction left unmatched. CDR3 sequence: CASSHKREGSTDTQYF. CDR3 bases: TGTGCCAGCAGCCACAAGCGGGAGGGTAGCACAGATACGCAGTATTTT.